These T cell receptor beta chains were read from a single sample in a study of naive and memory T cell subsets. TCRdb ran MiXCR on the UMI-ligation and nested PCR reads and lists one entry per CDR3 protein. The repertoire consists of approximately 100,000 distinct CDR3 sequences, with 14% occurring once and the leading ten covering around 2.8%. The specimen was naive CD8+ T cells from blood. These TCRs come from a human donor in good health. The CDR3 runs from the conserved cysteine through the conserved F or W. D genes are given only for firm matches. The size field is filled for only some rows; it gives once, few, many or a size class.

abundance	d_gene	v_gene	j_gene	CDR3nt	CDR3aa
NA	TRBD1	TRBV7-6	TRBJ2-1	TGTGCCAGCAGCTTGGGACAGTTCCAAAATGAGCAGTTCTTC	CASSLGQFQNEQFF
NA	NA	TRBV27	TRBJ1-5	TGTGCCAGCAGTTTAACCCCCACGGGGAGCAATCAGCCCCAGCATTTT	CASSLTPTGSNQPQHF
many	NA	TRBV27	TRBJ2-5	TGTGCCAGCAGGCTGGGAGGGACCCAGTACTTC	CASRLGGTQYF
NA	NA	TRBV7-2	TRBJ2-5	TGTGCCAGCAGCCCACGACACGACCAAGAGACCCAGTACTTC	CASSPRHDQETQYF
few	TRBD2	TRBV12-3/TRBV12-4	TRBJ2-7	TGTGCCAGCAGTTTAGCGCGGTTGGCGGGAGGGTCCGAGCAGTACTTC	CASSLARLAGGSEQYF
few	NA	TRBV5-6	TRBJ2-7	TGTGCCAGCACCGGTTCCTTGGGACCACTCTACGAGCAGTACTTC	CASTGSLGPLYEQYF
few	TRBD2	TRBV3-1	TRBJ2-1	TGTGCCAGCAGCCAAGAGACGACTAGCGGGGGGGTTCTTTCCTACAATGAGCAGTTCTTC	CASSQETTSGGVLSYNEQFF
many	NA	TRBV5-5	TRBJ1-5	TGTGCCAGCAGCTTGGGGGATAAGAATCAGCCCCAGCATTTT	CASSLGDKNQPQHF
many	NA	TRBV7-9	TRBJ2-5	TGTGCCAGCAGCCCACCACAGAGACGGGGGGAGACCCAGTACTTC	CASSPPQRRGETQYF
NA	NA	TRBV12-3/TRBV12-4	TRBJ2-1	TGTGCCAGCAGTTTCGGCAGGGGGGTAAGGAATGAGCAGTTCTTC	CASSFGRGVRNEQFF
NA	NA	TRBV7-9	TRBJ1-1	TGTGCCAGCAGCTCCGCCGAACCCGAAGCTTTCTTT	CASSSAEPEAFF
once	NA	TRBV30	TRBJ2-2	TGTGCCTGCCGGGTGGGGACCGGGGAGCTGTTTTTT	CACRVGTGELFF
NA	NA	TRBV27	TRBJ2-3	TGTGCCAGCAGTTTATCAGGAGGTTTCTCCACAGATACGCAGTATTTT	CASSLSGGFSTDTQYF
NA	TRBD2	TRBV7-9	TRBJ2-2	TGTGCCAGCAGCCGCCCCTGGACAGCGGGAGTCCGTATGACCGGGGAGCTGTTTTTT	CASSRPWTAGVRMTGELFF
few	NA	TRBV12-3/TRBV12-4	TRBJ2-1	TGTGCCAGCACCCTCGAGGGAGCCAGCAATGAGCAGTTCTTC	CASTLEGASNEQFF
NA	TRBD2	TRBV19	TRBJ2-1	TGTGCCAGTAGTATAGACCTGGGACTAGCATATGAGCAGTTCTTC	CASSIDLGLAYEQFF
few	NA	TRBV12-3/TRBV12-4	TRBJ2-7	TGTGCCAGCAGTTTCGGCCTCCAGAGCCACGAGCAGTACTTC	CASSFGLQSHEQYF
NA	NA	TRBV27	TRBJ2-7	TGTGCCAGCAGTTTAACGGGTTCGGCCTACGAGCAGTACTTC	CASSLTGSAYEQYF
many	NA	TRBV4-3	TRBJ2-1	TGCGCCAGCAGCCAAGAGTACTACAATGAGCAGTTCTTC	CASSQEYYNEQFF
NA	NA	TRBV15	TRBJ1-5	TGTGCCACCAGCAGAGACCGAACACCGAGGGTAAATCAGCCCCAGCATTTT	CATSRDRTPRVNQPQHF
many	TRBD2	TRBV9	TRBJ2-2	TGTGCCAGCAGCGTAGCTAGCGGGAGTAGAACCGGGGAGCTGTTTTTT	CASSVASGSRTGELFF
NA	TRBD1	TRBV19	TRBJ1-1	TGTGCCAGTAGTATAGTTTCCGGGACAGGGACTTTCTTT	CASSIVSGTGTFF
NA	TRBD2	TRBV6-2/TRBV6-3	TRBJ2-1	TGTGCCAGCAGTTACCCCCCCAGCGGGGGGCCCTACAATGAGCAGTTCTTC	CASSYPPSGGPYNEQFF
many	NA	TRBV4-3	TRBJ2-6	TGCGCCAGCACGGATGTCCAGGGTGTCTCTGGGGCCAACGTCCTGACTTTC	CASTDVQGVSGANVLTF
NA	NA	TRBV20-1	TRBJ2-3	TGCAGTGCTTCCCAGGGCATGTCAGATACGCAGTATTTT	CSASQGMSDTQYF
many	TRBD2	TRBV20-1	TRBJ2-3	TGCAGTGTTCCCCTAGCGGGAGGGCCGACAGATACGCAGTATTTT	CSVPLAGGPTDTQYF
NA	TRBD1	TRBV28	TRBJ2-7	TGTGCCAGCAGCCAAACTCGACAGGGGGCAAATTGGGAGCAGTACTTC	CASSQTRQGANWEQYF
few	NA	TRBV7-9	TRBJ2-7	TGTGCCAGCAGCTTTAGCGGACCGGGCGAGCAGTACTTC	CASSFSGPGEQYF
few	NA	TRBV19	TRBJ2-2	TGTGCCAGTCGATCCTCAGGGCTCACCGGGGAGCTGTTTTTT	CASRSSGLTGELFF
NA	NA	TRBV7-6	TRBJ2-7	TGTGCCAGCAGCTTAAATGGGTACGAGCAGTACTTC	CASSLNGYEQYF
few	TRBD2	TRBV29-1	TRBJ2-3	TGCAGCGCGACCGGGACTAGCGGACGCACAGATACGCAGTATTTT	CSATGTSGRTDTQYF
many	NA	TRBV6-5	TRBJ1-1	TGTGCCAGCAGGCTACAGGGTCCGGGCCCTGAAGCTTTCTTT	CASRLQGPGPEAFF
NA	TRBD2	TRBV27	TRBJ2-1	TGTGCCAGCAGTAACTACGCGGGAGACACCTACAATGAGCAGTTCTTC	CASSNYAGDTYNEQFF
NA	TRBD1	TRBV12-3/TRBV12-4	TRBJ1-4	TGTGCCAGCAGGACAGGGAGGGAAAAACTGTTTTTT	CASRTGREKLFF
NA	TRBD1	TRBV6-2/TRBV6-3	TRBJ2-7	TGTGCCAGCAGTTACTCGATCACCAGGGGGCCCGGCTCCTACGAGCAGTACTTC	CASSYSITRGPGSYEQYF
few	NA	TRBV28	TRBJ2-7	TGTGCCAGCAGTTTCGACGACAGGACCTACGAGCAGTACTTC	CASSFDDRTYEQYF
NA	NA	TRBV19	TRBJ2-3	TGTGCCAGTAGTATAGATGAGGGGCGCACAGATACGCAGTATTTT	CASSIDEGRTDTQYF
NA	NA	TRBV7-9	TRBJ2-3	TGTGCCAGCAGCTTAGGTCAGGGCGACAGTTCAGATACGCAGTATTTT	CASSLGQGDSSDTQYF
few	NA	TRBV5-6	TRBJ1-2	TGTGCCAGCAACCGGGGCGGTGGGCACGGGGCGGACTATGGCTACACCTTC	CASNRGGGHGADYGYTF
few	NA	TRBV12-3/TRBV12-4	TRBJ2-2	TGTGCCAGCAGTTTTAGGCTAGTCGGAACCGGGGAGCTGTTTTTT	CASSFRLVGTGELFF
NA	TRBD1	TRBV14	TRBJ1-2	TGTGCCAGCAGCCAAGATGACAGGGTGGATTCGGACTATGGCTACACCTTC	CASSQDDRVDSDYGYTF
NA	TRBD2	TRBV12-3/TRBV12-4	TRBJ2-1	TGTGCCAGCAATACCGGGGGGGGGGATGAGCAGTTCTTC	CASNTGGGDEQFF
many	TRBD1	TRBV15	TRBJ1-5	TGTGCCACCAGCAGAGCCGCCACCGGGACAGGGCATCAGCCCCAGCATTTT	CATSRAATGTGHQPQHF
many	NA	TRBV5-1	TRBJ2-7	TGCGCCAGCAGCTTGGAGGGCTACGAGCAGTACTTC	CASSLEGYEQYF
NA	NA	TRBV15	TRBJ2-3	TGTGCCACCAGCCGAACGTACCTCGGCACAGATACGCAGTATTTT	CATSRTYLGTDTQYF
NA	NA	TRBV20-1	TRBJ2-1	TGCAGTGCTCAAGAGGGCGACACCTACAATGAGCAGTTCTTC	CSAQEGDTYNEQFF
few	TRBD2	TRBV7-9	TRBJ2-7	TGTGCCAGCAGCCGTAGCGGGAGGGGGACCTACGAGCAGTACTTC	CASSRSGRGTYEQYF
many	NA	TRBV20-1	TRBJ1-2	TGCAGTGCTAGAGAGGGACCCAACTATGGCTACACCTTC	CSAREGPNYGYTF
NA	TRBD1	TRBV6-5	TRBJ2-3	TGTGCCAGCAGACTGGGACAGTACACAGATACGCAGTATTTT	CASRLGQYTDTQYF
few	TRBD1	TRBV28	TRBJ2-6	TGTGCCAGCAGTGGGACCGGACAGGGGGCAGCTGGGGCCAACGTCCTGACTTTC	CASSGTGQGAAGANVLTF
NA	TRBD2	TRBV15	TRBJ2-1	TGTGCCACCAGCCGAGTCCCAAGCGGGGGATTCCACAATGAGCAGTTCTTC	CATSRVPSGGFHNEQFF
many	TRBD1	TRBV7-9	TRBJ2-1	TGTGCCAGCAGCTTTATCAAAGCGGACAGGGCTTGGTACAATGAGCAGTTCTTC	CASSFIKADRAWYNEQFF
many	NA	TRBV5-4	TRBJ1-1	TGTGCCAGCAGCCCCATGGATCAATGGGGCACTGAAGCTTTCTTT	CASSPMDQWGTEAFF